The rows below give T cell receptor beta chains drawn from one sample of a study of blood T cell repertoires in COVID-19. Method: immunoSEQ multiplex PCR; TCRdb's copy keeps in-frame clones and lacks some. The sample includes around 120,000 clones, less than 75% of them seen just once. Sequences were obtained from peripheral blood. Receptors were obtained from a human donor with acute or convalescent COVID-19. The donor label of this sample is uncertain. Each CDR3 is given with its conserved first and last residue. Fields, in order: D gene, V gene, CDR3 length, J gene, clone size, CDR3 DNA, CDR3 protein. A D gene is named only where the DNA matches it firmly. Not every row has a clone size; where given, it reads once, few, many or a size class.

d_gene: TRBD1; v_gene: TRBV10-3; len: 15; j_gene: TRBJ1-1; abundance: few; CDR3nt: TGTGCCATCAGTCCGACAGGGGGCAAGAACACTGAAGCTTTCTTT; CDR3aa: CAISPTGGKNTEAFF
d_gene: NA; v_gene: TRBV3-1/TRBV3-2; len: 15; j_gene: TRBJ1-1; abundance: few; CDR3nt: TGTGCCAGCAGCCAAGGGGGCCCCATGGGCACTGAAGCTTTCTTT; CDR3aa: CASSQGGPMGTEAFF
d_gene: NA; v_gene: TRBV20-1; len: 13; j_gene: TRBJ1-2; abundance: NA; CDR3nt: TGCAGTGCTAGTGGGGACAACCCCGGGGGCTACACCTTC; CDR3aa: CSASGDNPGGYTF
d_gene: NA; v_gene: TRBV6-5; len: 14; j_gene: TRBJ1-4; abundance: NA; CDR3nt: TGTGCCAGCAGTTACGGTCAGGCCAATGAAAAACTGTTTTTT; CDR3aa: CASSYGQANEKLFF
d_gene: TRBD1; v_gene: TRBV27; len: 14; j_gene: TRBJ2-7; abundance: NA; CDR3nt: TGTGCCAGCAAGGGGACAGGGTGGTCGTACGAGCAGTACTTC; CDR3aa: CASKGTGWSYEQYF
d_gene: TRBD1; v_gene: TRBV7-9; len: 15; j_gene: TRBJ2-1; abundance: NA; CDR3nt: TGTGCCAGCAGCCTGGGACAGGGGTATGACAATGAGCAGTTCTTC; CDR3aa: CASSLGQGYDNEQFF
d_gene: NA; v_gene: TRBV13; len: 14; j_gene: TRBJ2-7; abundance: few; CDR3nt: TGTGCCAGCAGCTTAGGAGGGGGACGGTCGGAGCAGTACTTC; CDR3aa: CASSLGGGRSEQYF
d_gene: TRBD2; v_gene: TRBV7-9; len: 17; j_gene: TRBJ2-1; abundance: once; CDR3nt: TGTGCCAGCAGCGCCCCCAGCGGGGGTCCAGATCACAATGAGCAGTTCTTC; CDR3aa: CASSAPSGGPDHNEQFF
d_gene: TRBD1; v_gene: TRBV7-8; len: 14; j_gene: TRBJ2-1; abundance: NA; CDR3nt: TGTGCCAGCAGCTTAGGGGACAGGGGGAATGAGCAGTTCTTC; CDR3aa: CASSLGDRGNEQFF
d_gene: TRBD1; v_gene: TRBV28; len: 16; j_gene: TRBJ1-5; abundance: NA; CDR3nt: TGTGCCACTCGGGACAGGGGGTGGAGGAGCAATCAGCCCCAGCATTTT; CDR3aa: CATRDRGWRSNQPQHF
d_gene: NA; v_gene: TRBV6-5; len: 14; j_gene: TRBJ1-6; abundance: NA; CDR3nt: TGTGCCAGCAGTTCACAGGGTCAGGATTCACCCCTCCACTTT; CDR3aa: CASSSQGQDSPLHF
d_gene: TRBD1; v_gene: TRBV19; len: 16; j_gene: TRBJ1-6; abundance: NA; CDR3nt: TGTGCCAGTAGCTTAAGCGGGACAGGGATGGGTTCACCCCTCCACTTT; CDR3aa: CASSLSGTGMGSPLHF
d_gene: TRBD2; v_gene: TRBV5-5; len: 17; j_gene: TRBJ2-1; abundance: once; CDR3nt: TGTGCCAGCAGCTTGAGACTAGCGGGGGCCAGATACAATGAGCAGTTCTTC; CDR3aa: CASSLRLAGARYNEQFF
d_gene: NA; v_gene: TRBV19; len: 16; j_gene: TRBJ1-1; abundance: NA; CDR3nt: TGTGCCAGTAGTACCCCGACGGGAAGGATGAACACTGAAGCTTTCTTT; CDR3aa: CASSTPTGRMNTEAFF
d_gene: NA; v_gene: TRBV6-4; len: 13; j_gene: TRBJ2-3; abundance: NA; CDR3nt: TGTGCCAGCAGCAGGGACTTTTCAGATACGCAGTATTTT; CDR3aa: CASSRDFSDTQYF
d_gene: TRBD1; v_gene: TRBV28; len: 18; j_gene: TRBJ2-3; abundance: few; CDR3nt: TGTGCCAGCAGTTTGGCTTTTGGGACAGGGGGCCTGACAGATACGCAGTATTTT; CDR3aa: CASSLAFGTGGLTDTQYF
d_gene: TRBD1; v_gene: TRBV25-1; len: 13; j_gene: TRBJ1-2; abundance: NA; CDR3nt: TGTGCCAGCAGTCCGGGACAGGGAGTCAGCTACACCTTC; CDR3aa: CASSPGQGVSYTF
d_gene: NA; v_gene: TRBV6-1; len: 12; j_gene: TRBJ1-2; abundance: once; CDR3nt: TGTGCCACTCAGGAGGGGACCTATGGCTACACCTTC; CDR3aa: CATQEGTYGYTF
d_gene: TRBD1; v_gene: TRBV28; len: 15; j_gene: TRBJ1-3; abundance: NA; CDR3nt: TGTGCCAGCAGTTTGACAGGGGTGCGTGGAAACACCATATATTTT; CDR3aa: CASSLTGVRGNTIYF
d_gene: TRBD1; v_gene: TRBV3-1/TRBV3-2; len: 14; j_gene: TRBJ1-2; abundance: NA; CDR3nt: TGTGCCAGCAGCCAAGATTACAGGGGAGGTGGCTACACCTTC; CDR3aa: CASSQDYRGGGYTF
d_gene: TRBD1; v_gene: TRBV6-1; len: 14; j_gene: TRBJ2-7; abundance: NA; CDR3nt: TGTGCCAGCAGTGAGGGGACAGGCGGATACGAGCAGTACTTC; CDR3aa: CASSEGTGGYEQYF
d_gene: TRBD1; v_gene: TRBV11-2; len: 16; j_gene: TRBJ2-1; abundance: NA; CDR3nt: TGTGCCAGCAGCTTGAACCGGGACAGGGGCAACAATGAGCAGTTCTTC; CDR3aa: CASSLNRDRGNNEQFF
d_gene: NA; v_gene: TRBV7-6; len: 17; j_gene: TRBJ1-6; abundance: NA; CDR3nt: TGTGCCAGCAGCTTATTTTCACATGGGACACCGGATTCACCCCTCCACTTT; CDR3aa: CASSLFSHGTPDSPLHF
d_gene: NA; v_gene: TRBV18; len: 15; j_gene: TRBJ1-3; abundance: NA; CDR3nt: TGTGCCAGCTCACCACGGGCAGACTCTGGAAACACCATATATTTT; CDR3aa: CASSPRADSGNTIYF
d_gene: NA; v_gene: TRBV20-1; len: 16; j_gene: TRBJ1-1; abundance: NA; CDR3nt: TGCAGTGCTAGTCCATCTACAGGGTACCCGAACACTGAAGCTTTCTTT; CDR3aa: CSASPSTGYPNTEAFF
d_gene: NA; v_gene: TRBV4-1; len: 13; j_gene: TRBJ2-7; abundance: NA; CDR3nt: TGCGCCAGCAGCCAAGATATCAGCTACGAGCAGTACTTC; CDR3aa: CASSQDISYEQYF
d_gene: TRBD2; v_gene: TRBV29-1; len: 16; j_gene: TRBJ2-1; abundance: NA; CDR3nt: TGCAGCCCCCCTTCGGTAGCGGGGGCCCTAGGGAATGAGCAGTTCTTC; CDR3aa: CSPPSVAGALGNEQFF
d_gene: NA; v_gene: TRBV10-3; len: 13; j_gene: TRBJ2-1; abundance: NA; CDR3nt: TGTGCCATCAGTGAGCGAGGGTACAATGAGCAGTTCTTC; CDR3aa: CAISERGYNEQFF
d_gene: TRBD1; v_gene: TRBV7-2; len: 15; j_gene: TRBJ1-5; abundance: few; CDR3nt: TGTGCCAGCAGCGTTCAGGGGGCGGGAAATCAGCCCCAGCATTTT; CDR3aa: CASSVQGAGNQPQHF
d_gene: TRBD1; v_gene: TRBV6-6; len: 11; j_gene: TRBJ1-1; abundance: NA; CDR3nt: TGTGCCAGCGATGACAGGGGGGAAGCTTTCTTT; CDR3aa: CASDDRGEAFF
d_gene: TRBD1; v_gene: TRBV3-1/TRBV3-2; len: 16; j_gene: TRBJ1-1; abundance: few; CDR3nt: TGTGCCAGCAGCCCCGGAATGGGACAGGGGAACACTGAAGCTTTCTTT; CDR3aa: CASSPGMGQGNTEAFF
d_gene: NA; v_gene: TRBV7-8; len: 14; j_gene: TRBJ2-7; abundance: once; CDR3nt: TGTGCCAGCAGCTTATCCCACTCCTCCTACGAGCAGTACTTC; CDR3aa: CASSLSHSSYEQYF
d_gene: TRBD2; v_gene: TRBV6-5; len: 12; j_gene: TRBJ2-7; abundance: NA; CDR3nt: TGTGCCAGCAGGCAGACTAGCGGTACTCAGTACTTC; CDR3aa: CASRQTSGTQYF
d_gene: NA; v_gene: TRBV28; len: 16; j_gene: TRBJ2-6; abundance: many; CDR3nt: TGTGCCAGCACCGACGGGGGTTTATCGGGGGCCAACGTCCTGACTTTC; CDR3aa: CASTDGGLSGANVLTF
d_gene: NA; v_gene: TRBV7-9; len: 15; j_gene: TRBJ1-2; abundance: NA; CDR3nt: TGTGCCAGCGGTCTCGGACAGACGCTTCGAGATGGCTACACCTTC; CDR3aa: CASGLGQTLRDGYTF
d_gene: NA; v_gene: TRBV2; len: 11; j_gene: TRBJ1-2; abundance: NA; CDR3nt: TGTGCCCGACAGGTGTCTCGGAGCTACACCTTC; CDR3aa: CARQVSRSYTF